This TCR beta chain was captured in a study of blood T cell repertoires in COVID-19. Study-level background: Acute-phase and convalescent COVID-19 samples originated in the United States, Italy and Spain. Nucleic acid was either cDNA or gDNA, and it came from T cells, B-cell-depleted T cells, or PBMCs.

Produced via immunoSEQ multiplex PCR; TCRdb's table is partial and in-frame only. Of nearly 350,000 clones listed, over 75% were seen once; the top ten hold over 0.8%. The CDR3 covers 11 residues. The germline gives CDR1 DFQATT, CDR2 SNEGSKA (reference sequence). This receptor was obtained from a young woman who had recovered from COVID-19. This chain uses TRBV20-1 with TRBJ1-1; the D is unclear. The sequenced sample consisted of PBMCs or T cells enriched from blood (not recorded which). The CDR3 region is CSCVMNTEAFF. As DNA, the CDR3 is TGCAGCTGCGTCATGAACACTGAAGCTTTCTTT.